The 21 T cell receptor beta chains below come from one sample, sequenced in a study of cytomegalovirus exposure and HLA in healthy donors (dated by TCRdb to the late 2010s). The library came from the immunoSEQ multiplex PCR assay. A mixture of 60 forward primers for TCR Vbeta segments and 13 reverse primers for TCR Jbeta segments was used in the multiplex PCR. Sourced from immuneACCESS, this table was stored by TCRdb with only in-frame sequences that have V and J called. A share of the clones is absent; for the studies checked, an unresolved V gene accounts for under half, and the remainder has no known explanation. This sample's records show around 97,000 clones. Of the sample, roughly 3.5% falls within the top ten clones. The sample comprised PBMCs. Source of these receptors: a man aged 40-55 years in good health and CMV-seronegative.

V gene TRBV27 combines with J gene TRBJ1-1, with TRBD1 matching 9 bases. The CDR3 loop spans 13 amino acids. CDR1 and CDR2 (germline): MNHEY, SMNVEV (reference sequence). V gave up 6 bases and J gave up 11 bases; unmatched junction bases: 10. CDR3 loop: CASSLGQGKDAFF. CDR3 in DNA: TGTGCCAGCAGCCTGGGACAGGGCAAGGATGCTTTCTTT.

The rearrangement joins TRBV28 to TRBJ1-2, with 8 bases fitting TRBD1. J gave up 4 bases and V 4 bases, and 8 bases lay outside the gene matches. CDR1 and CDR2 from the germline V gene are MDHEN and SYDVKM. The CDR3 spans 15 residues. CDR3 in DNA: TGTGCCAGCAGTTCCCCTACAGGGGGTTCCTATGGCTACACCTTC. It translates to CASSSPTGGSYGYTF.

The chain couples TRBV2 to TRBJ1-1, with a tentative D call TRBD1 (5 bases). The germline V gene has CDR1 SNHLY and CDR2 FYNNEI. This CDR3 is built from 13 residues. Trimming pared 7 bases from V and 1 base from J, leaving 10 bases between. The CDR3 spells CASTPDTNTEAFF. The CDR3 DNA sequence: TGTGCCAGCACCCCGGACACGAACACTGAAGCTTTCTTT. The full variable domain, completed using reference TRBV2 and TRBJ1-1, is EPEVTQTPSHQVTQMGQEVILRCVPISNHLYFYWYRQILGQKVEFLVSFYNNEISEKSEIFDDQFSVERPDGSNFTLKIRSTKLEDSAMYFCASTPDTNTEAFFGQGTRLTVV.

The chain couples TRBV27 to TRBJ2-1, with 11 bases matching TRBD2. Germline CDR1 MNHEY, CDR2 SMNVEV (reference sequence). V trimming: 5 bases; J trimming: 5 bases; junction bases outside the gene matches: 8. This CDR3 is built from 16 residues. CDR3 sequence: CASSPTTSGGNNEQFF. CDR3 nucleotides: TGTGCCAGCAGTCCAACCACTAGCGGGGGTAACAATGAGCAGTTCTTC.

The chain is built from TRBV7-6 and TRBJ2-7; TRBD1 aligns across 10 bases. CDR1 SGHVS and CDR2 FNYEAQ come from the germline V gene. The CDR3 has 16 amino acids. The trim removed 1 base at V and 2 bases at J, leaving 5 bases unmatched. CDR3 nucleotides: TGTGCCAGCAGCTTAGTGACAGGGGGCGCAACCTACGAGCAGTACTTC. Encoded protein: CASSLVTGGATYEQYF.

The chain has TRBV11-2 and TRBJ2-7; TRBD1 aligns across 7 bases. The V gene end was trimmed by 1 base and the J gene end by 2 bases; junction bases not matched to a gene: 5. Germline CDR1 and CDR2: SGHAT and FQNNGV. The CDR3 has 15 residues. CDR3 region: CASSLGQGRAYEQYF. CDR3 sequence (DNA): TGTGCCAGCAGCTTAGGACAGGGAAGGGCCTACGAGCAGTACTTC.

The chain is built from TRBV18 and TRBJ1-2; 7 bases are a match to TRBD1. This CDR3 has 14 residues. Germline CDR1 is KGHSH and CDR2 is LQKENI. V was clipped by 5 bases and J by 5 bases; unmatched bases: 8. CDR3 sequence reads: CASSGDRGFYGYTF. Here the CDR3 DNA reads TGTGCCAGCTCAGGGGACAGAGGTTTTTATGGCTACACCTTC. Filled out from reference TRBV18 and TRBJ1-2, the complete variable domain reads NAGVMQNPRHLVRRRGQEARLRCSPMKGHSHVYWYRQLPEEGLKFMVYLQKENIIDESGMPKERFSAEFPKEGPSILRIQQVVRGDSAAYFCASSGDRGFYGYTFGSGTRLTVV.

V is TRBV6-6 and J is TRBJ1-2; 10 nucleotides match TRBD1. Trimming at V came to 6 bases and at J to 4 bases, leaving 2 bases not matched to a gene. This CDR3 spans 13 amino acids. Germline-derived CDR1 and CDR2 are MNHNY and SVGAGI (reference sequence). The CDR3 reads CASRDRGSYGYTF. For the CDR3, the DNA is TGTGCCAGCAGGGACAGGGGGAGCTATGGCTACACCTTC.

The chain uses TRBV2 and TRBJ1-4; D might be TRBD1 (6 bases). CDR3 length: 14 residues. Germline CDR1 and CDR2: SNHLY and FYNNEI. V was trimmed by 2 bases and J by 7 bases, leaving 11 bases between them. The CDR3 protein is CASSEQGWIEKLFF. CDR3 in DNA: TGTGCCAGCAGTGAACAGGGGTGGATTGAAAAACTGTTTTTT.

The rearrangement joins TRBV7-9 to TRBJ2-1; TRBD2 aligns across 8 bases. V lost 5 bases and J lost 3; bases outside the gene matches: 9. Germline CDR1 is SEHNR and CDR2 is FQNEAQ (reference sequence). This CDR3 comprises 16 residues. The CDR3 nucleotides are TGTGCCAGCAGCAGTACCGGGACTAGTCGCTACAATGAGCAGTTCTTC. Translated, it gives CASSSTGTSRYNEQFF.

The chain uses TRBV30 and TRBJ1-4; TRBD1 aligns across 8 bases. The germline V gene encodes CDR1 GTSNPN and CDR2 SVGIG (reference sequence). There are 16 residues in the CDR3. V shed 8 bases and J 1 base; nucleotides not matched to a gene: 12. The CDR3 region is CATSPPGTGTNEKLFF. The CDR3 nucleotides read TGTGCCACGTCCCCTCCCGGGACAGGAACTAATGAAAAACTGTTTTTT.

V is TRBV7-8 and J is TRBJ2-7, with D hard to call. Trimming pared 5 bases from V and 0 bases from J, leaving 14 bases between. This CDR3 is 15 amino acids long. Per germline, CDR1 SGHVS and CDR2 FQNEAQ. The CDR3 DNA reads TGTGCCAGCAGCCCGAGTCCGTTAAGCTCCTACGAGCAGTACTTC. This sequence encodes CASSPSPLSSYEQYF.

The V and J genes are TRBV29-1 and TRBJ1-1; no clear D. Deletions cut 5 bases from V and 5 bases from J, with 12 bases between. The CDR3 is 12 residues long. CDR1 and CDR2 from the germline V gene are SQVTM and ANQGSEA. CDR3: CSVHPSRTEAFF. DNA of the CDR3: TGCAGCGTTCATCCGAGCCGAACTGAAGCTTTCTTT.

The chain joins TRBV9 to TRBJ1-1; the match to TRBD1 covers 9 bases. The CDR3 contains 14 residues. Unmatched junction bases numbered 1, after V lost 3 bases and J lost 1 base. Looked up from germline, CDR1 is SGDLS and CDR2 is YYNGEE. The CDR3 sequence: CASSAQGANTEAFF. The CDR3 DNA sequence: TGTGCCAGCAGCGCACAGGGGGCGAACACTGAAGCTTTCTTT. Supplemented by reference TRBV9 and TRBJ1-1, the full variable domain reads DSGVTQTPKHLITATGQRVTLRCSPRSGDLSVYWYQQSLDQGLQFLIQYYNGEERAKGNILERFSAQQFPDLHSELNLSSLELGDSALYFCASSAQGANTEAFFGQGTRLTVV.

V and J are TRBV6-1 and TRBJ2-7; possibly TRBD1 for D (6 bases). Germline V lookup: CDR1 MNHNS, CDR2 SASEGT. This CDR3 is built from 14 residues. The ends were cut back, 6 bases at V and 5 bases at J, with 17 bases in the middle. CDR3 sequence reads: CASRLGQRGNEQYF. CDR3 bases: TGTGCCAGCAGGCTAGGGCAGAGGGGGAACGAGCAGTACTTC.

J is TRBJ2-5 and V is TRBV5-1; the D is unclear. The CDR3 loop spans 12 amino acids. V lost 5 bases, J lost 5 bases, and 10 bases lay in between. The germline gives CDR1 SGHRS, CDR2 YFSETQ. CDR3 loop: CASSNPEETQYF. CDR3 coding DNA: TGCGCCAGCAGTAACCCGGAGGAGACCCAGTACTTC.

V usage is TRBV9 and J usage is TRBJ1-3; D is undetermined. CDR1 SGDLS and CDR2 YYNGEE come from the germline V gene. The CDR3 covers 14 residues. The germline V and J ends were trimmed by 0 bases and 2 bases, with 6 bases remaining between them. CDR3 residues: CASSVGVAGNTIYF. CDR3 coding DNA: TGTGCCAGCAGCGTAGGTGTCGCTGGAAACACCATATATTTT.

This chain joins TRBV11-2 and TRBJ1-2; tentatively, D is TRBD1 (5 bases). The CDR3 covers 13 residues. The germline V and J ends were trimmed by 8 bases and 2 bases, with 12 bases remaining between them. Germline V gene data show CDR1 as SGHAT and CDR2 as FQNNGV. The CDR3, as DNA: TGTGCCAGCTATTCGGCAGGGAACTATGGCTACACCTTC. Its translation: CASYSAGNYGYTF. The full variable domain, rest sourced from reference TRBV11-2 and TRBJ1-2, is EAGVAQSPRYKIIEKRQSVAFWCNPISGHATLYWYQQILGQGPKLLIQFQNNGVVDDSQLPKDRFSAERLKGVDSTLKIQPAKLEDSAVYLCASYSAGNYGYTFGSGTRLTVV.

J is TRBJ2-5 and V is TRBV5-1, with 7 bases aligning to TRBD1. Near its end, the DNA agrees better with TRBJ2-7, so the J call may be wrong. The CDR3 is made up of 14 amino acids. Germline CDR1 SGHRS, CDR2 YFSETQ. The CDR3 reads CASRPGTVQYEQYF. The CDR3 DNA reads TGCGCCAGCAGGCCCGGGACAGTTCAATACGAGCAGTACTTC.

The chain recombines TRBV7-2 with TRBJ2-3, with D unresolved. V lost 5 bases, J lost 1 base, and 13 bases lay in between. This CDR3 has 15 amino acids. The V gene's germline CDR1 is SGHTA and CDR2 FQGNSA. CDR3 protein: CASSTYVLGTDTQYF. DNA of the CDR3: TGTGCCAGCAGCACTTACGTGTTGGGCACAGATACGCAGTATTTT.

The chain employs TRBV9 and TRBJ1-2; no clear D. Germline values: CDR1 SGDLS, CDR2 YYNGEE. V shed 3 bases and J shed 4 bases, with 13 bases lying between them. There are 14 residues in the CDR3. The CDR3 bases are TGTGCCAGCAGCGGAGAGGACGGACTCTATGGCTACACCTTC. It translates to CASSGEDGLYGYTF.